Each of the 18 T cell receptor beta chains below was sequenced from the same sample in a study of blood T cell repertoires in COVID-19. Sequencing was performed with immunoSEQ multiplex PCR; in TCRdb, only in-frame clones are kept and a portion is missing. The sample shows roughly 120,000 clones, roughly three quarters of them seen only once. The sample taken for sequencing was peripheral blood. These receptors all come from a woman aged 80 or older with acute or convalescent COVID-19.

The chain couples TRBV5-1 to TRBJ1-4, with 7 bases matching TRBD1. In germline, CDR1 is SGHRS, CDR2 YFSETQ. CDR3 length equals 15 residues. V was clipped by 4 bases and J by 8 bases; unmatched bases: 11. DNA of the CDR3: TGCGCCAGCAGCCACCTCGGGGACAGCGGAGAAAAACTGTTTTTT. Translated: CASSHLGDSGEKLFF.

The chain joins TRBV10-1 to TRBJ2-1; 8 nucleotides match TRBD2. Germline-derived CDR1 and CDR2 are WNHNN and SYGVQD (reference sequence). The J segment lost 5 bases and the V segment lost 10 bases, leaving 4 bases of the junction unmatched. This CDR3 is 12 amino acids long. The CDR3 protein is CAIMTSDNEQFF. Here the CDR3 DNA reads TGCGCCATTATGACTAGCGACAATGAGCAGTTCTTC.

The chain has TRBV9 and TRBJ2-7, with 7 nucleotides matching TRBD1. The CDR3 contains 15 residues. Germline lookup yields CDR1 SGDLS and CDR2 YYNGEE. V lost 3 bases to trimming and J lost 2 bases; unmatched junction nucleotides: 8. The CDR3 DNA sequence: TGTGCCAGCAGCGAGAGACCGGGACAGACCTACGAGCAGTACTTC. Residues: CASSERPGQTYEQYF.

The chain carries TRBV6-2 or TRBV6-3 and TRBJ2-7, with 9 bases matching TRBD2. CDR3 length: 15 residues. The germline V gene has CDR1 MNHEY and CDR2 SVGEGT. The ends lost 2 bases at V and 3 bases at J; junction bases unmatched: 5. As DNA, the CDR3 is TGTGCCAGCAGTTACCTGAGCGGGGGGTACTACGAGCAGTACTTC. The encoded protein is CASSYLSGGYYEQYF.

The CDR3 sequence is CASSRTGVGANVLTF. CDR3 nucleotide sequence: TGTGCCAGCAGCCGCACAGGGGTCGGGGCCAACGTCCTGACTTTC. The chain links TRBV9 to TRBJ2-6, with TRBD1 matching 7 bases. The length of the CDR3 is 15 residues. After removal of 4 bases from V and 4 bases from J, the junction contained 5 bases not matched to a gene. The germline CDR1 and CDR2 sequences are SGDLS and YYNGEE.

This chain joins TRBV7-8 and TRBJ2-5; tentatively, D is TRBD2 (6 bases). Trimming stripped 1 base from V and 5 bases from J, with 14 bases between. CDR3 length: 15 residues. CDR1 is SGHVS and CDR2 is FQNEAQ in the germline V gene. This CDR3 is CASSLVLGLGETQYF. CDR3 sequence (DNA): TGTGCCAGCAGCTTAGTCTTGGGACTCGGGGAGACCCAGTACTTC.

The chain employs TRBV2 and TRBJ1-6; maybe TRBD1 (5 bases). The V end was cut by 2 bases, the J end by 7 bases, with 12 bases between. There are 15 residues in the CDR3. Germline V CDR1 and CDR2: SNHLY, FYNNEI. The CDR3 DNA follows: TGTGCCAGCAGTGAAAGGGGAGGAAACAATTCACCCCTCCACTTT. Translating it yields CASSERGGNNSPLHF.

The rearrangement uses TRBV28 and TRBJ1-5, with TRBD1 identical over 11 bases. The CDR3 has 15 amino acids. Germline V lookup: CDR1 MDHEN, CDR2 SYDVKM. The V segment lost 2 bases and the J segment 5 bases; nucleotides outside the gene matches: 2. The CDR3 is CASSLPGQGDQPQHF. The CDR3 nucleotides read TGTGCCAGCAGTTTACCGGGACAGGGGGATCAGCCCCAGCATTTT. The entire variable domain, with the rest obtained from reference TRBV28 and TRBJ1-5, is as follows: DVKVTQSSRYLVKRTGEKVFLECVQDMDHENMFWYRQDPGLGLRLIYFSYDVKMKEKGDIPEGYSVSREKKERFSLILESASTNQTSMYLCASSLPGQGDQPQHFGDGTRLSIL.

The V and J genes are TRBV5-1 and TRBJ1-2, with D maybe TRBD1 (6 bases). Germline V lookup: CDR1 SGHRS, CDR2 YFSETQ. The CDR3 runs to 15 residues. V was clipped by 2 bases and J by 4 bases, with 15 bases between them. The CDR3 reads CASSLSGVQPYGYTF. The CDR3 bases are TGCGCCAGCAGCTTATCAGGGGTCCAACCCTATGGCTACACCTTC.

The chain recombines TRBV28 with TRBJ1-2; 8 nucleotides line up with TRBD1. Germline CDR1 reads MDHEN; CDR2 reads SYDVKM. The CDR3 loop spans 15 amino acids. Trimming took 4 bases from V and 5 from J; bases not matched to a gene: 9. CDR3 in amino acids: CASSSPGDRHYGYTF. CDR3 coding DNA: TGTGCCAGCAGTTCCCCCGGGGACAGGCATTATGGCTACACCTTC.

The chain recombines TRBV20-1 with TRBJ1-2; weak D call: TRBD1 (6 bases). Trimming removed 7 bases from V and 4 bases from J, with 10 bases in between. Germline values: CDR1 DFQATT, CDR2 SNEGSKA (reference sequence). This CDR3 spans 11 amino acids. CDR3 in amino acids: CSVWTVYGYTF. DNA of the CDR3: TGCAGTGTCTGGACAGTCTATGGCTACACCTTC.

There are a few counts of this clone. The CDR3 DNA is TGTGCCAGCAGTGCCCGCTTCTCGGGTCAGTTCTACAATGAGCAGTTCTTC. Residues: CASSARFSGQFYNEQFF. The J gene is TRBJ2-1, the V gene TRBV6-1; D uncertain. V shed 4 bases and J shed 3 bases, with 19 bases lying between them. CDR1 and CDR2 (germline): MNHNS, SASEGT. This CDR3 comprises 17 residues.

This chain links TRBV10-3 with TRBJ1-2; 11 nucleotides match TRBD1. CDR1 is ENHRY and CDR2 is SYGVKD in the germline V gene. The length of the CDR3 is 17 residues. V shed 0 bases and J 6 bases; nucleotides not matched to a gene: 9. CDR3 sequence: CAISESLTPGQGDGYTF. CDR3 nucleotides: TGTGCCATCAGTGAGTCCCTTACTCCGGGACAGGGGGATGGCTACACCTTC.

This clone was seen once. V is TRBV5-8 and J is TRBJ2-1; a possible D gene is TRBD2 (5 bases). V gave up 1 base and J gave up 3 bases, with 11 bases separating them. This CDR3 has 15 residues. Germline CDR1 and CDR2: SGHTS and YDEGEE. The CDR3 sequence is CASSLLAGGYNEQFF. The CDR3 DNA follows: TGTGCCAGCAGCTTGCTAGCCGGAGGCTACAATGAGCAGTTCTTC.

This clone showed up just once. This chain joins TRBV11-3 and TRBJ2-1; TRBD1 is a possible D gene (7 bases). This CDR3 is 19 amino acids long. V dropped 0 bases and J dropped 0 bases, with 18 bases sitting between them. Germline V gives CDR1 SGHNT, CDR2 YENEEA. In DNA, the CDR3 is TGTGCCAGCAGCTTAGATGTCTACCAGGGGGGTAGCTCCTACAATGAGCAGTTCTTC. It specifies CASSLDVYQGGSSYNEQFF.

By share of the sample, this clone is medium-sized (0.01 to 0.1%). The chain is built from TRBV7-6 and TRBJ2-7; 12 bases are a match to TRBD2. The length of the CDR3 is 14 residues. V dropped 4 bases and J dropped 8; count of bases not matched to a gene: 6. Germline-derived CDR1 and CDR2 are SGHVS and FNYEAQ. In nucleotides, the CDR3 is TGTGCCAGCAGCTCGACTAGCGGGAGACTAAAGCAGTACTTC. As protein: CASSSTSGRLKQYF.

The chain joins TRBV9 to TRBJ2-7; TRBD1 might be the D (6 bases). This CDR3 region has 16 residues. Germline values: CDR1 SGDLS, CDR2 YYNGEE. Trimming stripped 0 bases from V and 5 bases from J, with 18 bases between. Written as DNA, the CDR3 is TGTGCCAGCAGCGTAGGAGGGGGAAGGACACCCCACGAGCAGTACTTC. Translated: CASSVGGGRTPHEQYF.

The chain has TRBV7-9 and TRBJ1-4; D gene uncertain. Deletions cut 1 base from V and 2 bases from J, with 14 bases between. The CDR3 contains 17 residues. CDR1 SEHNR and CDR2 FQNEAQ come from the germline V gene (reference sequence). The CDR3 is CASSLGSGDGTNEKLFF. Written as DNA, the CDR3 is TGTGCCAGCAGCTTAGGGTCCGGGGATGGGACTAATGAAAAACTGTTTTTT.